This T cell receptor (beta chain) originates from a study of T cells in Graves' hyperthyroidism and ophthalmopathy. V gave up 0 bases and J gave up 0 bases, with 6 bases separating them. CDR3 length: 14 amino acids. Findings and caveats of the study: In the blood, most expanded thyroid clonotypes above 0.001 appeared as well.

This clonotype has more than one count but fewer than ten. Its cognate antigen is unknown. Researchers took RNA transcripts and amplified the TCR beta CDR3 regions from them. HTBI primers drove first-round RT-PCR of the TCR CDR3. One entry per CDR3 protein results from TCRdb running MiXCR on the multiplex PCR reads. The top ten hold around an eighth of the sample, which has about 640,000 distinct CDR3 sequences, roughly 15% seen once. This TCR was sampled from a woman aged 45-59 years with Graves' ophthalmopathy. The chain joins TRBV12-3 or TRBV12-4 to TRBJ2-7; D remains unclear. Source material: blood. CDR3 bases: TGTGCCAGCAGTTTAGCGGTCACCTCCTACGAGCAGTACTTC. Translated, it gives CASSLAVTSYEQYF.